A single sample gave rise to the 10 T cell receptor beta chains below, sequenced in a study of blood T cell repertoires in COVID-19. The data were produced by immunoSEQ multiplex PCR, yet TCRdb's version contains in-frame clones alone and is incomplete. The data contain some 87,000 clones, more than 70% of them singletons. The specimen was peripheral blood. Source of these receptors: a human donor in a cohort sampled during active COVID-19.

The chain combines TRBV7-2 with TRBJ1-2; D is possibly TRBD1 (5 bases). CDR1 is SGHTA and CDR2 is FQGNSA in the germline V gene. The V end was cut by 5 bases, the J end by 1 base, with 14 bases between. This CDR3 is 15 amino acids long. The CDR3 is CASSDGGLGNYGYTF. CDR3 nucleotide sequence: TGTGCCAGCAGCGACGGGGGGTTAGGTAACTATGGCTACACCTTC.

The V gene is TRBV6-4, the J gene TRBJ2-1; TRBD2 matches at 9 bases. The ends lost 3 bases at V and 7 bases at J; junction bases unmatched: 4. CDR3 length equals 14 residues. Per the germline V gene, CDR1 is MRHNA and CDR2 is SNTAGT. CDR3 sequence: CASSEAGGLNEQFF. DNA of the CDR3: TGTGCCAGCAGTGAGGCGGGGGGGCTGAATGAGCAGTTCTTC.

The chain is built from TRBV5-4 and TRBJ1-4, with TRBD1 as a possible D gene (5 bases). V lost 0 bases, J lost 6 bases, and 12 bases lay in between. The length of the CDR3 is 15 residues. The germline CDR1 and CDR2 sequences are SGHNT and YYREEE (reference sequence). This CDR3 is CASSLGQGTYEKLFF. The CDR3 DNA sequence: TGTGCCAGCAGCTTGGGGCAGGGAACATATGAAAAACTGTTTTTT.

This chain links TRBV21-1 with TRBJ2-3; TRBD2 is the table's D call and was not checked against the DNA. TRBV21-1 is designated a pseudogene. CDR3 length: 15 amino acids. The DNA for the CDR3 is TGTGCCAGCAGCAAAGGTCGGGGGGGCACAGATACGCAGTATTTT. Its translation is CASSKGRGGTDTQYF.

This chain connects TRBV7-9 to TRBJ2-1; the match to TRBD2 covers 8 bases. Germline CDR1 reads SEHNR; CDR2 reads FQNEAQ (reference sequence). V trimming: 6 bases; J trimming: 6 bases; junction bases outside the gene matches: 7. The CDR3 consists of 14 residues. The CDR3 bases are TGTGCCAGCAGTCCCGGGGGGGCGGGCAATGAGCAGTTCTTC. This translates into CASSPGGAGNEQFF.

The chain employs TRBV6-2 or TRBV6-3 and TRBJ1-3, with no clear D. The CDR3 sequence is 14 residues long. The ends were cut back, 5 bases at V and 2 bases at J, with 10 bases in the middle. Looked up from germline, CDR1 is MNHEY and CDR2 is SVGEGT. CDR3: CASSPHGTGNTIYF. CDR3 DNA sequence: TGTGCCAGCAGTCCCCACGGGACTGGAAACACCATATATTTT.

This chain connects TRBV19 to TRBJ2-7, with a possible D match to TRBD1 (6 bases). Germline V gene data show CDR1 as LNHDA and CDR2 as SQIVND (reference sequence). This CDR3 contains 14 residues. V gave up 10 bases and J gave up 1 base, with 17 bases separating them. The DNA for the CDR3 is TGTGCCACCAGGCCTTATGACAGGTCCTACGAGCAGTACTTC. Translation gives CATRPYDRSYEQYF.

This chain uses TRBV24-1 with TRBJ2-3; D perhaps matches TRBD1 (7 bases). The CDR3 has 15 amino acids. V was trimmed by 3 bases and J by 3 bases, leaving 12 bases between them. Germline V gives CDR1 KGHDR, CDR2 SFDVKD. The CDR3 coding sequence is TGTGCCACCAGTGATGCCGCAGGGGGGACAGATACGCAGTATTTT. Translation: CATSDAAGGTDTQYF.

V usage is TRBV4-2 and J usage is TRBJ2-1; 10 nucleotides align to TRBD2. The CDR3 contains 16 residues. Germline V gene lookup returns CDR1 LGHNA and CDR2 YNFKEQ. V was pared by 5 bases and J by 2 bases, with 6 bases of the junction left unmatched. In DNA, the CDR3 is TGTGCCAGCAGCTTAGGGAGCGGGGGGGCCTACAATGAGCAGTTCTTC. This encodes CASSLGSGGAYNEQFF.

There are a few counts of this clone. This chain joins TRBV5-4 and TRBJ2-2, with D unresolved. Germline V gene sequence: CDR1 SGHNT, CDR2 YYREEE (reference sequence). Trimming removed 2 bases from V and 8 bases from J, with 10 bases in between. The CDR3 has 13 amino acids. CDR3 loop: CASSFTIDGELFF. CDR3 sequence (DNA): TGTGCCAGCAGCTTCACAATCGATGGGGAGCTGTTTTTT.